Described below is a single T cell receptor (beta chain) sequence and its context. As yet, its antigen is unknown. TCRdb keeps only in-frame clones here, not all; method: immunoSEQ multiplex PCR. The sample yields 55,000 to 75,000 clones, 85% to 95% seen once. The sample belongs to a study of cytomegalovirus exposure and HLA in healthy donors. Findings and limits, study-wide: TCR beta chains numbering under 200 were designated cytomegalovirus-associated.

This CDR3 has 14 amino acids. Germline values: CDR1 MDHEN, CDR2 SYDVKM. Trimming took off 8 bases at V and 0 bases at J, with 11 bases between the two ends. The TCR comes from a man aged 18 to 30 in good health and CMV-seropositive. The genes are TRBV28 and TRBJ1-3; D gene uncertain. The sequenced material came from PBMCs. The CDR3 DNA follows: TGTGCCAGCGGCCCCAGTTTCTCTGGAAACACCATATATTTT. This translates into CASGPSFSGNTIYF.